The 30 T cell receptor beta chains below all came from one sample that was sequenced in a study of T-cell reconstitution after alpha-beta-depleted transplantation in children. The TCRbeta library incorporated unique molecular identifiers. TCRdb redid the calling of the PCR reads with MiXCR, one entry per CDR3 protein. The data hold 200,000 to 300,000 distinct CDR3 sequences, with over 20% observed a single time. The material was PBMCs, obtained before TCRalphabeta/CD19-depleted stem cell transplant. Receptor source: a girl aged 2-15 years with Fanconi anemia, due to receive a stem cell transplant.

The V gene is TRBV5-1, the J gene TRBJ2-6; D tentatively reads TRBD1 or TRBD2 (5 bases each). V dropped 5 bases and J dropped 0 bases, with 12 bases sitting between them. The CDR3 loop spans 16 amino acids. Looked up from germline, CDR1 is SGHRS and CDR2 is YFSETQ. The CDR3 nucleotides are TGCGCCAGCAGAGGGACGCTCGGCTCTGGGGCCAACGTCCTGACTTTC. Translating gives CASRGTLGSGANVLTF. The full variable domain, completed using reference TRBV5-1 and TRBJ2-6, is KAGVTQTPRYLIKTRGQQVTLSCSPISGHRSVSWYQQTPGQGLQFLFEYFSETQRNKGNFPGRFSGRQFSNSRSEMNVSTLELGDSALYLCASRGTLGSGANVLTFGAGSRLTVL.

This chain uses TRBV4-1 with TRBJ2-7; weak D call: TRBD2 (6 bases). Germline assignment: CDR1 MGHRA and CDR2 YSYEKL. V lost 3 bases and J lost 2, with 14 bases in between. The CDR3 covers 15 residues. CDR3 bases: TGCGCCAGCAGCCACGGACCTAGCGCGACCTACGAGCAGTACTTC. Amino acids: CASSHGPSATYEQYF.

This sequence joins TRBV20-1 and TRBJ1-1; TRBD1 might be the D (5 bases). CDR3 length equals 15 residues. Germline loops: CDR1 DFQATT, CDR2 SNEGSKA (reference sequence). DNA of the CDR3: TGCAGCTCTAGAGATTTTACAGGATCGAACACTGAAGCTTTCTTT. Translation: CSSRDFTGSNTEAFF.

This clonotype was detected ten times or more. CDR3 amino acids: CSAKLAAYNEQFF. As DNA, the CDR3 is TGCAGTGCTAAACTAGCGGCCTACAATGAGCAGTTCTTC. The chain uses TRBV20-1 and TRBJ2-1; 8 bases align to TRBD2. The CDR3 contains 13 residues. Germline V gene sequence: CDR1 DFQATT, CDR2 SNEGSKA (reference sequence). V lost 4 bases and J lost 2; bases outside the gene matches: 1.

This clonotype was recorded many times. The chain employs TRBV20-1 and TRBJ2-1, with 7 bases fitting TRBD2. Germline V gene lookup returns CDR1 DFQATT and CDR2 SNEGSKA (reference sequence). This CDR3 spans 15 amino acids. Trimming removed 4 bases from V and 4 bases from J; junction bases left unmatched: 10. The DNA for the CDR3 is TGCAGTGCTACCCCGAGACTAGCAGTGTACAATGAGCAGTTCTTC. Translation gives CSATPRLAVYNEQFF.

The CDR3 protein is CAISGGQQETQYF. DNA of the CDR3: TGTGCCATCAGTGGAGGACAACAAGAGACCCAGTACTTC. The rearrangement uses TRBV10-3 and TRBJ2-5, with TRBD1 as a possible D gene (5 bases). The CDR3 loop spans 13 amino acids. Germline CDR1 is ENHRY and CDR2 is SYGVKD. The germline V and J ends were trimmed by 4 bases and 2 bases, with 8 bases remaining between them.

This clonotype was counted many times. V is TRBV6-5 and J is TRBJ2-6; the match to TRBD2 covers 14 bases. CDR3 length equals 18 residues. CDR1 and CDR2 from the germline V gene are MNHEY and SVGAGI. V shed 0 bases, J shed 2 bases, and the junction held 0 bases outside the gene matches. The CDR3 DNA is TGTGCCAGCAGTTACTCGGGACTAGCGGGGGCTGGGGCCAACGTCCTGACTTTC. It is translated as CASSYSGLAGAGANVLTF.

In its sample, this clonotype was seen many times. As DNA, the CDR3 is TGTGCCAGCAGCTTACTCACTTTAGCGGTCCTCAGGGACAATGAGCAGTTCTTC. The encoded protein is CASSLLTLAVLRDNEQFF. The gene calls are TRBV7-2 and TRBJ2-1, with D maybe TRBD2 (6 bases). This CDR3 region has 18 residues. Germline values: CDR1 SGHTA, CDR2 FQGNSA. V was trimmed by 2 bases and J by 5 bases, leaving 22 bases between them.

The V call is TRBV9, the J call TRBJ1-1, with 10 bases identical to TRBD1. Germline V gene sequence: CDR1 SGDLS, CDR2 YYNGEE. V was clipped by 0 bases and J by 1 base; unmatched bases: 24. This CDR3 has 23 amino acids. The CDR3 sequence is CASSVVGNPGQGGKLGRNTEAFF. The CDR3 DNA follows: TGTGCCAGCAGCGTAGTAGGGAACCCTGGACAGGGGGGTAAGTTAGGAAGGAACACTGAAGCTTTCTTT. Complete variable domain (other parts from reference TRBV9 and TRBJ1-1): DSGVTQTPKHLITATGQRVTLRCSPRSGDLSVYWYQQSLDQGLQFLIQYYNGEERAKGNILERFSAQQFPDLHSELNLSSLELGDSALYFCASSVVGNPGQGGKLGRNTEAFFGQGTRLTVV.

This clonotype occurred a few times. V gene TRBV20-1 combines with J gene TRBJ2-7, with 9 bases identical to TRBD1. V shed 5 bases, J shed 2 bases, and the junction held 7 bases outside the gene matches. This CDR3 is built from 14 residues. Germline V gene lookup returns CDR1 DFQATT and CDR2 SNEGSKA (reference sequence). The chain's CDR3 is CSAGTGFPPYEQYF. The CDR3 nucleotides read TGCAGTGCTGGGACAGGGTTCCCGCCCTACGAGCAGTACTTC.

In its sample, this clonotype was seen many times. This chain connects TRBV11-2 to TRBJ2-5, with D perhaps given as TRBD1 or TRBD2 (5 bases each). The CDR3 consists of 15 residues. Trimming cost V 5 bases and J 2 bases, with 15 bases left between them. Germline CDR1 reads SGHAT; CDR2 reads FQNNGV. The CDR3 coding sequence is TGTGCCAGCAGCGAGAGCTGGGGGAGACAAGAGACCCAGTACTTC. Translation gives CASSESWGRQETQYF.

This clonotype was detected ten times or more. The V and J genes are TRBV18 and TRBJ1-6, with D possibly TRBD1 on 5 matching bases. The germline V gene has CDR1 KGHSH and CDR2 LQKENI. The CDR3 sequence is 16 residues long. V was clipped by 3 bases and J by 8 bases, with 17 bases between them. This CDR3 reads CASSPRTLSQYSPLHF. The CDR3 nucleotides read TGTGCCAGCTCACCGCGGACACTTAGCCAGTATTCACCCCTCCACTTT.

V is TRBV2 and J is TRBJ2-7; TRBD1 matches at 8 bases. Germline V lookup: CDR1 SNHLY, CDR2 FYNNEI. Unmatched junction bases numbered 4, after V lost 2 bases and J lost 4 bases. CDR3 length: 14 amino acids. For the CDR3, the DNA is TGTGCCAGCAGTGAACAGGGGGCTGGGTACGAGCAGTACTTC. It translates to CASSEQGAGYEQYF.

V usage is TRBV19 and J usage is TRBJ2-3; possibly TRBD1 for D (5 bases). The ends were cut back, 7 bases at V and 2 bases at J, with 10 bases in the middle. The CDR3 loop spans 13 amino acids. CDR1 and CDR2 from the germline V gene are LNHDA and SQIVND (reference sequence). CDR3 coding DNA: TGTGCCAGTACCCTGGACAACACAGATACGCAGTATTTT. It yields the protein CASTLDNTDTQYF.

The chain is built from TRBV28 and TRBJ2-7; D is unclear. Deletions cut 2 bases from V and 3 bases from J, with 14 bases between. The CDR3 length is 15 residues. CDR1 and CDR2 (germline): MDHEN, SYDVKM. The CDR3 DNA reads TGTGCCAGCAGTTTACCAGGAATACCTATCTACGAGCAGTACTTC. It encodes CASSLPGIPIYEQYF.

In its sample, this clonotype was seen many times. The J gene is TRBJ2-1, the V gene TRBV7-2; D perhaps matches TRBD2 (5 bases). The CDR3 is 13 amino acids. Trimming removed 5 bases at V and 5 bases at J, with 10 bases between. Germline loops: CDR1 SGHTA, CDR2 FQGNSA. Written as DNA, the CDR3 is TGTGCCAGCAGCCACACTAGAAACAATGAGCAGTTCTTC. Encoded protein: CASSHTRNNEQFF. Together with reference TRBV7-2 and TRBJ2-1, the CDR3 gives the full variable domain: GAGVSQSPSNKVTEKGKDVELRCDPISGHTALYWYRQSLGQGLEFLIYFQGNSAPDKSGLPSDRFSAERTGGSVSTLTIQRTQQEDSAVYLCASSHTRNNEQFFGPGTRLTVL.

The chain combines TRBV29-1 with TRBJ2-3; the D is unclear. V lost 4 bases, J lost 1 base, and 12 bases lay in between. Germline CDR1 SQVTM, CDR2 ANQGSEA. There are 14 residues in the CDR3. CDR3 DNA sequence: TGCAGCGTTGGTGGACCCTCTCGCACAGATACGCAGTATTTT. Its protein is CSVGGPSRTDTQYF.

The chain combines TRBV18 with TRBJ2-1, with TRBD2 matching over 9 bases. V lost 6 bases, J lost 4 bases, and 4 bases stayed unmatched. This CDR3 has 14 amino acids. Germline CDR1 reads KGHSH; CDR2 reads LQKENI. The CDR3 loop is CASSYTSGYNEQFF. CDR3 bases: TGTGCCAGCTCGTACACTAGCGGGTACAATGAGCAGTTCTTC.

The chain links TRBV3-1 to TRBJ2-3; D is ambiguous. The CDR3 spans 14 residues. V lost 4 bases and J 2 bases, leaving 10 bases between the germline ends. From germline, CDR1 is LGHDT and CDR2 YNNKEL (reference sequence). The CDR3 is CASSRLRLTDTQYF. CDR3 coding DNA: TGTGCCAGCAGCCGTCTACGACTCACAGATACGCAGTATTTT.

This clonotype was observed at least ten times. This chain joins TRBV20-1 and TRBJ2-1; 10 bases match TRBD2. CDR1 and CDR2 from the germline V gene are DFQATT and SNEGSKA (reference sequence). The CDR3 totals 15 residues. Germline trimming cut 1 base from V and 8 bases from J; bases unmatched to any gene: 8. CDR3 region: CSARAGASGSDEQFF. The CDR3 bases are TGCAGTGCTAGAGCTGGCGCTAGCGGGAGCGATGAGCAGTTCTTC.

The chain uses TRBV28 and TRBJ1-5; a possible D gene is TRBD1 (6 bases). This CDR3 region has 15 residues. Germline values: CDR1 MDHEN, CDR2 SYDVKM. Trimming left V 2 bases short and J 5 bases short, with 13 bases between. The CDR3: CASSLRAGEDQPQHF. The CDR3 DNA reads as TGTGCCAGCAGTTTACGGGCAGGGGAAGATCAGCCCCAGCATTTT.

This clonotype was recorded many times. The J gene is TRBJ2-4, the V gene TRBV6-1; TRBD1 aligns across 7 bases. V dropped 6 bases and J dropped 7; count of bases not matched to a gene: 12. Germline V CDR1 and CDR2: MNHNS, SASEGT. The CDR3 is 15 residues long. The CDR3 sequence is CASRADRVGINIQYF. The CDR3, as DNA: TGTGCCAGCAGAGCCGACAGGGTTGGAATTAACATTCAGTACTTC.

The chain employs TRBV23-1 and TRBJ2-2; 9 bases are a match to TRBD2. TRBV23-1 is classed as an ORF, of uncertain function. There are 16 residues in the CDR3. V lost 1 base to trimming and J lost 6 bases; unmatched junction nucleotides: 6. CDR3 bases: TGCGCCAGCAGTCAATTTAGCGGGAGCACGTCCGGGGAGCTGTTTTTT. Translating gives CASSQFSGSTSGELFF.

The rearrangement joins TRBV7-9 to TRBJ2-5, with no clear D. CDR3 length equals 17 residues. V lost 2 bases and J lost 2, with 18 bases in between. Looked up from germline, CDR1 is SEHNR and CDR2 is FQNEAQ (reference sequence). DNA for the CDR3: TGTGCCAGCAGCTTAATGGCACTACCCACGGCGCAAGAGACCCAGTACTTC. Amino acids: CASSLMALPTAQETQYF.

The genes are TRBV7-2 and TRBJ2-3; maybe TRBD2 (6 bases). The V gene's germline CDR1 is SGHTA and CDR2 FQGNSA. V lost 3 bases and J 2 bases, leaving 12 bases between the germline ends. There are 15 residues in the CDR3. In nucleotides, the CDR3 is TGTGCCAGCAGCTTCGATCGGGGGACCACAGATACGCAGTATTTT. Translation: CASSFDRGTTDTQYF.

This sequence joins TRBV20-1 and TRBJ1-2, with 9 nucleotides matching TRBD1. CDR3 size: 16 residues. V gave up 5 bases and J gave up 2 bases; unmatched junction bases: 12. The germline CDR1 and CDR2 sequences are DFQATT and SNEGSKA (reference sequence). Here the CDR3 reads CSASPPGQGWNYGYTF. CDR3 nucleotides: TGCAGTGCTTCCCCACCCGGACAGGGGTGGAACTATGGCTACACCTTC.

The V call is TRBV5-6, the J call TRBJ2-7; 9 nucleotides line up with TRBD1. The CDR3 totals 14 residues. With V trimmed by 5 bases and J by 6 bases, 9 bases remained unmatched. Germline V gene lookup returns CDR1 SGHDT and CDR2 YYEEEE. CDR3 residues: CASRDGTGLPEQYF. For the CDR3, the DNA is TGTGCCAGCAGGGACGGGACAGGGCTTCCCGAGCAGTACTTC.

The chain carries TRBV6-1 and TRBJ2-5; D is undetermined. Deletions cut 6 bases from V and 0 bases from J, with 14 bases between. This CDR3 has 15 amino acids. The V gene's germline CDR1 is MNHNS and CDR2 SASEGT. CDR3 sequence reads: CASSRVLPYQETQYF. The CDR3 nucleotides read TGTGCCAGCAGCCGCGTACTGCCGTACCAAGAGACCCAGTACTTC.

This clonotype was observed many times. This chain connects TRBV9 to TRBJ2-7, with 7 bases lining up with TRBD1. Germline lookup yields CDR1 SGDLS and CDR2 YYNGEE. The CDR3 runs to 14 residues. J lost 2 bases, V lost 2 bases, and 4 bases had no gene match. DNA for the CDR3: TGTGCCAGCAGCGTTTCAGGGGGTCCCTACGAGCAGTACTTC. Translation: CASSVSGGPYEQYF.

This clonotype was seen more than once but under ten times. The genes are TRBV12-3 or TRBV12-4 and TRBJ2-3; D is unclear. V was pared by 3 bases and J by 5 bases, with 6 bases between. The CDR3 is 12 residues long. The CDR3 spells CASSLWEDTQYF. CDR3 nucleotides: TGTGCCAGCAGTTTGTGGGAAGATACGCAGTATTTT.